This T cell receptor beta chain was sequenced in a study of blood T cell repertoires in COVID-19. Across the whole study: Sample material is recorded as cDNA or gDNA derived from T cells, B-cell-depleted T cells, or PBMCs.

The CDR3 is 15 amino acids. Germline V CDR1 and CDR2: SGHVS, FNYEAQ. V gave up 5 bases and J gave up 8 bases; unmatched junction bases: 10. Original processing methods: The assay estimated nucleated cells by amplifying reference gene primers. Sequencing was performed with immunoSEQ multiplex PCR; in TCRdb, only in-frame clones are kept and a portion is missing. The DNA gave D and trimming, while V, J and clone size come from that table. There are about 230,000 clones in the sample; 80% to 90% occur only once, and roughly 8% lies in the top ten. The sequence was obtained from a woman of 80 years or more with COVID-19, enrolled during active disease. Source material: peripheral blood. The J gene is TRBJ2-1, the V gene TRBV7-6, with 9 bases fitting TRBD1. CDR3 residues: CASSPQGQGWDEQFF. In DNA form, the CDR3 reads TGTGCCAGCAGCCCGCAGGGACAGGGTTGGGATGAGCAGTTCTTC.